This T cell receptor beta chain was documented in a study of shared clonotypes between healthy human individuals. For the study at large: The plates for each donor numbered three CD4 naive, three CD4 memory, two CD8 naive and one CD8 memory. Study findings and constraints: Large depth notwithstanding, sorted-subset sequencing proved incomplete by rarefaction. The genetic and exposure-history diversity represented was limited by few donors.

This clone was counted a single time. Its target is unknown. DNA at 150 to 250 ng, 25,000 to 35,000 T cell genomes, went into sorted-subset replicate PCRs. Assay used: immunoSEQ multiplex PCR; TCRdb lists only in-frame clones, some missing. The sample lists more than 2 million clones; around 93% were seen once. CD45RO-negative, CCR7-positively selected cells formed the naive CD8 fraction, excluding terminally differentiated effector memory CD45RA+ cells. The sample comprised naive CD8+ T cells from PBMCs. This TCR was sampled from a man between 18 and 29 years old in good health. Some clones in this sample may be carry-over from other donors' samples.

The CDR3 sequence is CASSLEVVGFADTQYF. CDR3 nucleotide sequence: TGTGCCAGCAGCTTAGAGGTGGTAGGGTTCGCAGATACGCAGTATTTT. The chain recombines TRBV7-2 with TRBJ2-3; D is uncertain. Germline-derived CDR1 and CDR2 are SGHTA and FQGNSA. The CDR3 consists of 16 residues. The V gene lost 1 base and the J gene lost 4 bases, with 15 bases spanning the gap.